This TCR beta chain was profiled in a study of regulatory T cells in long-lasting Graves disease. As for the study in general: Graves' cases, newly diagnosed, had used antithyroid drugs under 3 months. Overall study results and limits: With persistent disease, TRBV28, TRBJ1-2 and TRBJ2-5 were the favored segments.

Germline V CDR1 and CDR2: MNHNS, SASEGT. Between the trimmed V and J ends, which lost 7 bases and 2 bases, there was a span of 21 bases. This CDR3 comprises 16 residues. As for time point: newly diagnosed GD, antithyroid drugs for less than 3 months. The TCR library was made from RNA extracted from PBMCs. Researchers made TCR beta libraries by using iRepertoire HTBI primers and running Arm-PCR on CDR3 regions. TCRdb reanalysed the multiplex PCR reads using MiXCR and keeps one entry per CDR3 protein. In the table there are more than 400,000 distinct CDR3 sequences, about 17% of which are singletons. Many counts were recorded for this clonotype. Its antigen is as yet unknown. The data were also submitted as part of a second study, on T cells in Graves' hyperthyroidism and ophthalmopathy.

This chain uses TRBV6-1 with TRBJ2-7; D possibly corresponds to TRBD1 (5 bases). This clonotype originated in a man in his forties with Graves disease. The material sequenced was peripheral blood mononuclear cells (PBMCs), taken at new diagnosis, from a patient treated with antithyroid drugs. The CDR3 DNA follows: TGTGCCAGCACCCCCGACCCAACAGGCCGGCCCTACGAGCAGTACTTC. The encoded protein is CASTPDPTGRPYEQYF.